This T cell receptor (beta chain) was recovered during a study of T cells expressing NK-cell markers. Study-wide background: The authors derived TCR beta repertoires from sorted CD3+CD56+NKG2C+, CD3+CD56+NKG2C- and CD3+CD56-NKG2C+ T cells. Seven donors tested HCMV-seropositive and one tested seronegative among the eight sequenced. Study-wide points: Similarly, these clonotypes led the CD3+CD56-NKG2C+ fraction as well in a few donors.

With regard to this clonotype: What it recognizes is unknown.

The CDR3 runs 14 residues. After re-calling the 5' RACE reads, TCRdb lists one entry per CDR3 protein, DNA absent. Its table lists more than 400,000 distinct CDR3 sequences. The source material was blood T cells: a sorted CD56 or NKG2C T cell subset, CD4+ or CD8+ T cells, or bulk PBMC T cells (not recorded which). V is TRBV12-3 or TRBV12-4 and J is TRBJ2-5; the TCRdb D gene call, TRBD1, has no DNA to confirm it. This sequence was found in a woman aged 18-70 years in good health. This CDR3 reads CASSFITGQETQYF.